This T cell receptor beta chain was observed in a study of blood T cell repertoires in COVID-19. About the study: The United States, Italy and Spain supplied acute and convalescent COVID-19 samples. Nucleic acid was either cDNA or gDNA, and it came from T cells, B-cell-depleted T cells, or PBMCs.

The V gene lost 4 bases and the J gene lost 1 base, with 10 bases spanning the gap. This CDR3 comprises 14 residues. Germline lookup yields CDR1 LGHNT and CDR2 FRNRAP. In the study's own analysis: Researchers report that nucleated cell counts were estimated from reference gene primer amplification. Data came from immunoSEQ multiplex PCR; TCRdb stores just in-frame clones and leaves some out. The V and J calls and clone size come from that table; D and trimming were worked out from the DNA. Of over 200,000 clones in the sample, approximately 88% were seen once. The V call is TRBV12-5, the J call TRBJ1-1; D uncertain. The TCR comes from a man aged 40-49 years with acute or convalescent COVID-19. Specimen: peripheral blood. The CDR3 DNA is TGTGCTAGTGGTTCGTCCACACCGAACACTGAAGCTTTCTTT. Its protein is CASGSSTPNTEAFF. Together with reference TRBV12-5 and TRBJ1-1, the CDR3 gives the full variable domain: DARVTQTPRHKVTEMGQEVTMRCQPILGHNTVFWYRQTMMQGLELLAYFRNRAPLDDSGMPKDRFSAEMPDATLATLKIQPSEPRDSAVYFCASGSSTPNTEAFFGQGTRLTVV.